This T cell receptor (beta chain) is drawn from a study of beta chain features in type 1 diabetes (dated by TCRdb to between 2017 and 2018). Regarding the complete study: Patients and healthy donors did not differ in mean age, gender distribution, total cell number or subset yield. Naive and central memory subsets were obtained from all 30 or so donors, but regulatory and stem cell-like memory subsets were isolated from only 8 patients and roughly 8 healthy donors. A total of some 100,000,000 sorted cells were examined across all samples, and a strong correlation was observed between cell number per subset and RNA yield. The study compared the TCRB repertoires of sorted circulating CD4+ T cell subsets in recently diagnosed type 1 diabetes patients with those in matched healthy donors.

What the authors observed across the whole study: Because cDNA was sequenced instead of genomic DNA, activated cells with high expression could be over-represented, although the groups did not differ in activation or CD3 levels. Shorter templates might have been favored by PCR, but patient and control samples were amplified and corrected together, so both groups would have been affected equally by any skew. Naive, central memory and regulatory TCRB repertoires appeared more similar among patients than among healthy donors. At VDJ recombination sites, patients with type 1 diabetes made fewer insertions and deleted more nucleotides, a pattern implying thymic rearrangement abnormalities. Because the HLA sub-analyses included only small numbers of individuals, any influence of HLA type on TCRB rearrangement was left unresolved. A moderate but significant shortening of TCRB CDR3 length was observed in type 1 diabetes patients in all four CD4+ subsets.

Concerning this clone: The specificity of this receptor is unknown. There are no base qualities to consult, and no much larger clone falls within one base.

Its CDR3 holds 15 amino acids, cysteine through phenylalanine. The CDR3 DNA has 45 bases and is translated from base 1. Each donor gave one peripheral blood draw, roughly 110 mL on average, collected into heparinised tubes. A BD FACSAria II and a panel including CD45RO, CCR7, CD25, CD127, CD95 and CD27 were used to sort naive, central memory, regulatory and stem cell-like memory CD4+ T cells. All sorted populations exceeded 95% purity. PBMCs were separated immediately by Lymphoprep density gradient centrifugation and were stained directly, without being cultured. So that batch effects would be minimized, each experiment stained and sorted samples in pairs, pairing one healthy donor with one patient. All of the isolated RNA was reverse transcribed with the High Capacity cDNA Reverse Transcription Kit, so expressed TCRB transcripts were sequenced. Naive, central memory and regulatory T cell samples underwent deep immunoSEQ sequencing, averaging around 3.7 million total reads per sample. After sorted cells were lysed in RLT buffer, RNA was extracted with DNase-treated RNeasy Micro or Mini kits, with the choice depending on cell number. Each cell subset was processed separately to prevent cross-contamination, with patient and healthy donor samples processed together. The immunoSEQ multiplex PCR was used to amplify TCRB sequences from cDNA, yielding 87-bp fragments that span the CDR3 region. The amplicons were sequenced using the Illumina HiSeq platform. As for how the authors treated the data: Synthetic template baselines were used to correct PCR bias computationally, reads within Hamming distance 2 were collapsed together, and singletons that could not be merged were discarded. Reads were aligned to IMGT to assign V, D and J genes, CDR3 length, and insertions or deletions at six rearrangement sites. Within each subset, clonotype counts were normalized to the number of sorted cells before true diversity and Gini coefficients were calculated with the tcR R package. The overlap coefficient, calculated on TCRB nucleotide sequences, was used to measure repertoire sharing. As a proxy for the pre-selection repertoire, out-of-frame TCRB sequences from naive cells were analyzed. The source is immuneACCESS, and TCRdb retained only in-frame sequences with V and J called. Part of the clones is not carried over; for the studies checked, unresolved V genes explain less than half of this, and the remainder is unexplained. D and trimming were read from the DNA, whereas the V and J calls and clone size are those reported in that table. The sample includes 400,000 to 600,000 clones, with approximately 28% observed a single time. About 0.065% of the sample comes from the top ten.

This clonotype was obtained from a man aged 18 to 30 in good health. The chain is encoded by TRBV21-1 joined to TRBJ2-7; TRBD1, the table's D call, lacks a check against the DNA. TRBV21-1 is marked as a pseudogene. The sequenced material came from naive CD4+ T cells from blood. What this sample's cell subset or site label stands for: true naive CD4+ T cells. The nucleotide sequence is TGTGCCAGCAGCAATACACGGGACAGGGGAGACGAGCAGTACTTC. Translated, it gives CASSNTRDRGDEQYF.